This TCR beta chain is from a study of T-cell reconstitution after alpha-beta-depleted transplantation in children. Study-wide points: Two months or so post-transplant, alpha-beta T cells reportedly derived from several hundred expanded graft clones.

CDR3 length: 16 residues. Germline CDR1 and CDR2: KGHSH and LQKENI. Trimming at V came to 6 bases and at J to 2 bases, leaving 6 bases not matched to a gene. This clonotype has a count of ten or more. The antigen is undetermined. For TCRbeta, the library was prepared with unique molecular identifiers. MiXCR, applied by TCRdb to the PCR reads, yields one record per CDR3 protein. The sample includes around 94,000 distinct CDR3 sequences, around 5.9% of them seen just once. This receptor was obtained from a female patient under 10 years old who had a stem cell transplant for Fanconi anemia, so the T cells may come from the graft donor. The V gene is TRBV18, the J gene TRBJ2-3; 12 nucleotides line up with TRBD2. The sample in question was PBMCs, mostly from graft donor cells, obtained 60 days after TCRalphabeta/CD19-depleted stem cell transplant. The CDR3, as DNA: TGTGCCAGCTCGATACTAGCGGGAGGTTTCACAGATACGCAGTATTTT. This encodes CASSILAGGFTDTQYF. Complete variable domain (other parts from reference TRBV18 and TRBJ2-3): NAGVMQNPRHLVRRRGQEARLRCSPMKGHSHVYWYRQLPEEGLKFMVYLQKENIIDESGMPKERFSAEFPKEGPSILRIQQVVRGDSAAYFCASSILAGGFTDTQYFGPGTRLTVL.